This T cell receptor beta chain stems from a study of cytomegalovirus exposure and HLA in healthy donors. The junction had 8 bases not matched to a gene; V was cut back by 2 bases and J by 3 bases. The CDR3 covers 17 residues. Germline lookup yields CDR1 SGHRS and CDR2 YFSETQ. A multiplex PCR was run with 60 Vbeta primers and 13 Jbeta primers. Sequenced by immunoSEQ multiplex PCR; TCRdb stores in-frame clones only, minus some. The sample records 90,000 to 120,000 clones, around 75% being singletons. V gene TRBV5-1 combines with J gene TRBJ1-4, with 9 bases matching TRBD1. Sequencing used PBMCs. The clonotype originates from a male donor in good health and CMV-seropositive. CDR3 amino acids: CASSFTGGILPNEKLFF. CDR3 DNA: TGCGCCAGCAGCTTCACAGGGGGCATTCTCCCTAATGAAAAACTGTTTTTT.